This TCR beta chain derives from a study of blood T cell repertoires in COVID-19. Study as a whole: The United States, Italy and Spain provided the acute and convalescent COVID-19 samples. T cells, B-cell-depleted T cells, or PBMCs provided the cDNA or gDNA that served as material.

Between the trimmed V and J ends, which lost 5 bases and 8 bases, there was a span of 9 bases. The CDR3 has 11 residues. Germline-derived CDR1 and CDR2 are SEHNR and FQNEAQ (reference sequence). Original handling: Amplifying reference gene primers gave estimates of nucleated cell counts. Some clones are missing from TCRdb's copy, which holds only in-frame ones; the method was immunoSEQ multiplex PCR. V and J calls and clone size come straight from that table; D and trimming were deduced from the DNA. The data show 250,000 to 350,000 clones, about 85% seen once. Sequencing used peripheral blood. This receptor was obtained from a woman aged 50 to 65 who had recovered from COVID-19. The V gene is TRBV7-9, the J gene TRBJ1-2, with D hard to call. CDR3 DNA: TGTGCCAGCAGCCCAGATAAAGGCTACACCTTC. Its translation is CASSPDKGYTF.